The clone carrying this T cell receptor (beta chain) was seen a few times. The germline gives CDR1 DFQATT, CDR2 SNEGSKA (reference sequence). V gave up 3 bases and J gave up 2 bases; unmatched junction bases: 5. CDR3 length equals 16 residues. The data are from a study of CD8 T cells in ankylosing spondylitis. TCRdb reanalysed the 5' RACE reads using MiXCR and keeps one entry per CDR3 protein. The sample has about 340,000 distinct CDR3 sequences, 14% to 15% seen once. The TCR originated in a male donor with ankylosing spondylitis or in good health (not recorded which). Specimen: blood, either unsorted or a sorted T cell fraction (not recorded which). The rearrangement uses TRBV20-1 and TRBJ2-1; 12 bases map to TRBD2. The CDR3 loop is CSARISSGGAYNEQFF. CDR3 DNA: TGCAGTGCTAGGATTTCTAGCGGGGGGGCCTACAATGAGCAGTTCTTC.